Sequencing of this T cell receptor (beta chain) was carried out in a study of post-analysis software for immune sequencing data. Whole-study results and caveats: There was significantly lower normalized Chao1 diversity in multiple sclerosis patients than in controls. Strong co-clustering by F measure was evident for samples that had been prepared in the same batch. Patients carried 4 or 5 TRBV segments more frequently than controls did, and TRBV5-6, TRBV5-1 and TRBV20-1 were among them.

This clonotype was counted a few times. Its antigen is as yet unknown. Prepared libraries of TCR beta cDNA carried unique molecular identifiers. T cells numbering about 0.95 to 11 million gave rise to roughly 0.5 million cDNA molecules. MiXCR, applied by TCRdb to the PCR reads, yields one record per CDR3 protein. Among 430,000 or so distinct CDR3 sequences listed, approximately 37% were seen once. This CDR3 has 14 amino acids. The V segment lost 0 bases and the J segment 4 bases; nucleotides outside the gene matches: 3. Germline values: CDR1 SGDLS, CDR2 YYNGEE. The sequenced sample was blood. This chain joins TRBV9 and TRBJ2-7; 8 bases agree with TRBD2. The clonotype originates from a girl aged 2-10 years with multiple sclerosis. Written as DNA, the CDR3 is TGTGCCAGCAGCGTAGCCGGGGGGGGATACGAGCAGTACTTC. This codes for CASSVAGGGYEQYF.